The rows below give T cell receptor beta chains drawn from one sample of a study of human T cells and chemical hapten exposure. MiXCR was run by TCRdb on the RACE reads, yielding one entry per CDR3 protein. The profile shows over 70,000 distinct CDR3 sequences, approximately 11% of them singletons. This sample comprised whole blood, obtained in connection with sensitization to the hapten diphenylcyclopropenone (DPC). These receptors were obtained from a woman in her 30s with alopecia areata. Some clones in this sample may be carry-over from other donors' samples. Each CDR3 is given with its conserved first and last residue.

v_gene: TRBV30; j_gene: TRBJ2-1; CDR3aa: CAWSLGGTYNEQFF
v_gene: TRBV27; j_gene: TRBJ2-5; CDR3aa: CASSSSKTQYF
v_gene: TRBV28; j_gene: TRBJ2-7; CDR3aa: CASSLTSTGAYEQYF
v_gene: TRBV29-1; j_gene: TRBJ2-7; CDR3aa: CSVEGAGEQYF
v_gene: TRBV28; j_gene: TRBJ1-1; CDR3aa: CASSSDRGQMDTEAFF
v_gene: TRBV19; j_gene: TRBJ2-4; CDR3aa: CASSIRRDQTKNIQYF
v_gene: TRBV19; j_gene: TRBJ1-6; CDR3aa: CASSSGQPPNSPLHF
v_gene: TRBV11-2; j_gene: TRBJ2-2; CDR3aa: CASSLDRATGELFF
v_gene: TRBV6-1; j_gene: TRBJ2-1; CDR3aa: CASSGSQGKNEQFF
v_gene: TRBV20-1; j_gene: TRBJ1-1; CDR3aa: CSASRGDTEAFF
v_gene: TRBV6-5; j_gene: TRBJ1-1; CDR3aa: CASRTYDPGTFTEAFF
v_gene: TRBV7-2; j_gene: TRBJ2-1; CDR3aa: CASSSIRVLAPNEQFF
v_gene: TRBV12-3/TRBV12-4; j_gene: TRBJ2-1; CDR3aa: CASTFHRGGFYNEQFF
v_gene: TRBV5-6; j_gene: TRBJ1-2; CDR3aa: CASSPVATDNYGYTF
v_gene: TRBV20-1; j_gene: TRBJ1-5; CDR3aa: CSATREGNQPQHF
v_gene: TRBV14; j_gene: TRBJ2-3; CDR3aa: CASSQEFFRAGRGTQYF
v_gene: TRBV6-2/TRBV6-3; j_gene: TRBJ2-1; CDR3aa: CASSPGGAYNEQFF
v_gene: TRBV6-5; j_gene: TRBJ2-5; CDR3aa: CASSYRARHETQYF
v_gene: TRBV7-2; j_gene: TRBJ1-5; CDR3aa: CASSLDHNQPQHF
v_gene: TRBV6-1; j_gene: TRBJ1-1; CDR3aa: CASSGNRGQDTEAFF
v_gene: TRBV28; j_gene: TRBJ2-2; CDR3aa: CASRGGMPELFF
v_gene: TRBV4-1; j_gene: TRBJ2-2; CDR3aa: CASSQDLDGELFF
v_gene: TRBV6-2/TRBV6-3; j_gene: TRBJ1-2; CDR3aa: CASRPPFRPGGYTF
v_gene: TRBV21-1; j_gene: TRBJ2-1; CDR3aa: CATLKGDKLSYNEQFF
v_gene: TRBV7-3; j_gene: TRBJ2-1; CDR3aa: CASSLVAGAGEQFF
v_gene: TRBV4-3; j_gene: TRBJ1-1; CDR3aa: CASSQDLLQGRAFF
v_gene: TRBV10-3; j_gene: TRBJ1-2; CDR3aa: CAISENSNYGYTF
v_gene: TRBV5-1; j_gene: TRBJ2-5; CDR3aa: CASSLIGVGQETQYF
v_gene: TRBV28; j_gene: TRBJ2-1; CDR3aa: CASRRANEQFF
v_gene: TRBV29-1; j_gene: TRBJ2-5; CDR3aa: CSVAGTGTHEIQYF
v_gene: TRBV29-1; j_gene: TRBJ2-1; CDR3aa: CSVQGSLGYNEQFF
v_gene: TRBV2; j_gene: TRBJ2-1; CDR3aa: CAATGRSNEQFF
v_gene: TRBV20-1; j_gene: TRBJ2-3; CDR3aa: CSYEPRGSPTDTQYF
v_gene: TRBV20-1; j_gene: TRBJ2-3; CDR3aa: CSGELAGGPDTQYF